This entry is about one TCR beta chain. The antigen it recognizes is unknown. Base qualities are not recorded, but no much larger clone differs from it by a single base. The receptor library was made with the immunoSEQ multiplex PCR assay. For the multiplex PCR, a mixture combining 60 forward primers for TCR Vbeta segments and 13 reverse primers for TCR Jbeta segments was used. Amplification of the CDR3 region of rearranged TCR beta genes was performed with a multiplex PCR assay on genomic DNA. The Illumina HiSeq System was used to sequence the amplified TCR beta libraries as 87-base-pair reads. As for how the authors treated the data: A later analysis counted tens of millions of unique TCR beta chains across the 666 repertoires, and 10 million to 12 million of these chains were shared by at least two donors. Raw reads were error-corrected and collapsed into unique sequences with a nearest-neighbor algorithm that merged closely related sequences to remove PCR and sequencing errors. CDR3 sequences were aligned to IMGT reference sequences to assign V, D and J gene segments. For a sequence to be retained, a match of at least six nucleotides to both a V gene segment and a J gene segment was required. A rearrangement counted as productive if the CDR3 had no stop codons and remained in frame with V and J, and every other rearrangement counted as non-productive. CDR3 was defined according to IMGT convention as the region running from the second conserved V-encoded cysteine to the conserved J-encoded phenylalanine. In an earlier analysis of around 540 of the donors, sequences lacking an unambiguous match to a single V gene segment were excluded. In an earlier analysis of 587 of the donors, a V segment was called functional when productive rearrangements were above 56.7%, and segregating when the standard deviation between donors exceeded 5%. To diagnose cytomegalovirus status from the catalog of TCR beta chain sequences, a statistical classification framework was built. In a later analysis, TCR nucleotide sequences were compared against IMGT/GENE-DB human TR gene sequences so that V and J genes could be assigned. The TCRdist pipeline was used in a later analysis to assign CDR3 sequences and most-parsimonious VDJ recombination scenarios. In a later analysis, each TCR beta chain was defined by its CDR3 amino acid sequence together with its V-gene family, and reads without a unique V-gene family were excluded. As a way to deal with suspected cross-contamination and a sequencing artifact, a later analysis dropped hundreds of nucleotide sequences that were highly shared and had low generation probability. A later analysis calculated a clonal expansion index for each public chain from normalized within-repertoire ranks of inferred template counts. In a later analysis, generation probabilities were computed with a VDJ recombination model fitted to out-of-frame rearrangements, and the resulting probabilities were checked against IGoR. A later analysis scored TCR-TCR, TCR-HLA and TCR-CMV co-occurrence with hypergeometric tests, applying a repertoire-size bias correction to TCR pairs. A later analysis estimated false discovery rates by permuting HLA or CMV assignments 20 times. A later analysis grouped co-occurring TCRs with DBSCAN, adding TCRdist sequence similarity when clustering within HLA-allele-positive subsets. Repertoires with fewer than 30,000 or more than 120,000 public chains were left out of co-occurrence clustering, as were several repertoires with anomalous nucleotide sharing. TCRdb carries this immuneACCESS record with in-frame sequences only. Its versions omit some clonotypes, under half of them owing to an unresolved V gene in the studies checked, with the rest unexplained. V and J calls and clone size are copied from that table; D and trimming were computed from the DNA. This sample lists about 160,000 clones; about 78% were detected once. The ten largest make up more than 1.4% of the sample.

The cohort was made up of 666 healthy bone marrow donors. Cohort members were all nominally healthy when sampled, although unrecorded immune exposures were likely present. The donor was CMV seronegative and was included in the group of a few hundred seronegative cohort members. A peripheral blood sample was provided by each donor, and peripheral blood mononuclear cells were used for TCR beta sequencing. The Qiagen DNeasy Blood Extraction Kit was used to extract genomic DNA from the blood cell samples. The data are from a study of cytomegalovirus exposure and HLA in healthy donors listed by TCRdb under 2017. Regarding the study in general: In an earlier analysis of approximately 500 of the donors, 250 to 300 Gb of sequence data and 117 million unique TCR beta sequences from roughly 190 million T cells were reported. An early release covering about 600 HLA-typed donors comprised approximately 290 gigabases of sequencing data and 85 million or so unique TCR sequences. The genetic ancestry cluster associated with self-reported Caucasian donors included about 84% of the roughly 360 genotyped donors. The study was designed to test whether signatures of past pathogen exposure could be identified by cataloging public T cell receptors. Using immunosequencing, the study profiled T cell repertoires from around 670 subjects and related those repertoires to cytomegalovirus serostatus. Besides the first cohort of more than 650 subjects, a separate validation cohort made up of 95 to 150 different subjects was used. To predict cytomegalovirus infection status, the study brought together high-throughput TCR immunosequencing, statistical association of individual TCRs with disease status, and machine learning. In a later analysis, previously published TCR beta repertoires from some 640 donors were re-analyzed and high-resolution HLA genotyping was added so that TCR occurrence patterns could be studied. Rather than drawing on any new phenotypic data, the later analysis identified candidate immune exposures from TCR beta sequences and the way those sequences occurred across donors. An earlier analysis of 450 to 750 of the donors used high-throughput TCR beta sequencing to judge whether each TCR beta V gene segment behaved as functional or pseudogenic. Donor age, sex, ethnicity and CMV serostatus were compiled together with the repertoire data. A later genetic analysis took genome-wide SNP genotypes for about three fifths of the 666 donors and used that subset as a discovery cohort. Every repertoire in the discovery cohort had been generated on one and the same sequencing platform. HLA typing covered class I and class II loci at four-digit resolution. Typing coverage varied by locus: about 620-630 donors for A, B, C, DRB1 and DQB1; roughly 560 for DQA1; approximately 570 for DPA1; around 490 for DPB1. About 5 DR-DQ haplotypes were handled as single units for association and clustering, since linkage in the cohort was strong. On average, over 200,000 unique TCR beta nucleotide sequences were sequenced per donor among a few hundred genotyped donors of the cohort, with roughly 18% of those sequences being non-productive. What the study reported, not specific to this receptor: In an earlier analysis of some 640 of the donors, most TCR beta V segments were observed in productive rearrangements about 90% or about 30% of the time, broadly matching IMGT annotations. In a later analysis, HLA-associated TCR beta chains showed more clonal expansion and lower generation probabilities than non-associated chains that were equally common. A further reported finding was that TCR beta sequences accurately predicted the HLA-A and HLA-B alleles for most subjects in the first cohort. In both the original and validation cohorts, the classifier was reported to diagnose cytomegalovirus status with high specificity and sensitivity. The study gave a list of some 150 TCR beta chains associated with cytomegalovirus. In a later genetic analysis, a missense DCLRE1C variant was associated with V-gene and J-gene trimming of TCR beta chains, and the association was replicated in an independent cohort. Sequencing depth was assumed to be roughly uniform across donors in the presence/absence analyses, though that assumption may not hold. According to a later analysis, TCR association rates differed among HLA loci, with DRB1 alleles showing the most associated TCRs and HLA-C alleles showing the fewest. According to the authors, the approach could potentially be generalized to other disease states and immunological phenotypes. Because HLA typing was unavailable for some donors at each locus, only the typed subset was used in association tests. Most TCR sequences were seen in very few donors, while some public TCRs were found in many individuals. Some 15 rarely observed V segments, including chromosome 9 orphons, were excluded from the earlier analysis of approximately 500 of the donors because counts were too low. Correlated functional status among segregating V segments might be attributable to linkage disequilibrium, but an unknown experimental factor could not be ruled out. Assigning TCR associations to individual alleles was difficult when HLA alleles, especially DR and DQ, strongly co-occurred. Several of the top co-occurrence clusters appeared to be linked to parvovirus B19, influenza, CMV and Epstein-Barr virus, according to a later analysis. A later genetic analysis reported fewer N-insertions in productive TCRs among donors in an Asian-associated ancestry cluster than the roughly 650-donor mean. According to a later analysis, most CMV-associated TCR beta chains appeared to be HLA-restricted, and the HLA associations seemed to be driven largely by CMV exposure. A group of highly shared sequence variants was considered likely to be a technical artifact of the sequencing pipeline. At a false discovery rate of 0.05, a later analysis linked 15,000 to 20,000 TCR beta sequences to specific HLA alleles. The 87-base-pair reads could not distinguish some IMGT-functional V segments, including TRBV6-2 and TRBV6-3, so those segments were excluded. This cohort had only TCR beta chains sequenced, and the lack of alpha or paired-chain data limited which features could be detected. In vitro tests confirmed that three of the cytomegalovirus-associated TCR beta chains recognize cytomegalovirus antigens. The only immune exposure information available for the cohort was CMV serostatus.

According to the germline V gene (reference sequence), CDR1 reads SGHAT and CDR2 reads FQDESV. Reading from cysteine to phenylalanine, the CDR3 counts 15 amino acids. The DNA shown is the 45-base CDR3, in frame from base 1. Cut back by 5 bases and 4 bases, the V and J ends lie 17 bases apart. This TCR came from a male donor in good health and CMV-seronegative. Sequencing was carried out using PBMCs. The receptor chain draws on TRBV11-1 and TRBJ2-5; a weak D assignment points to TRBD2 (6 bases agree). The nucleotides are TGTGCCAGCAGCCCGACTAGGGGCCCGGGAGAGACCCAGTACTTC. Translated, this is CASSPTRGPGETQYF.